This TCR beta chain was profiled in a study of vaccination and CD4 T cells after COVID-19. Study results and limitations: For convalescent patients, a median about 86% of reactive clones surfaced exclusively after vaccination.

This clonotype was picked up a small number of times. Its specificity is unknown. The study sequenced cultured CD4+ T cell DNA using the Oncomine TCR Beta short-read assay. Extraction of genomic DNA was performed on cultured CD4+ T cells. TCRdb recomputed calls from the PCR reads with MiXCR, one row per CDR3 protein. The data show approximately 20,000 distinct CDR3 sequences, 70% seen once. Germline CDR1 is SNHLY and CDR2 is FYNNEI. V lost 10 bases to trimming and J lost 0 bases, with 15 bases between them. The CDR3 is 14 amino acids. The treatment here: approximately 9-day PBMC culture with coronavirus spike peptide pools or control peptides (ViraFEST assay).

The V call is TRBV2, the J call TRBJ1-1; D possibly corresponds to TRBD1 (5 bases). The sequencing sample was made of CD4+ T cells from blood, cultured in vitro. This receptor was identified in a human donor who had recovered from COVID-19. The CDR3 sequence is CATLRPGLNTEAFF. The CDR3 bases are TGTGCCACCCTAAGACCAGGGTTGAACACTGAAGCTTTCTTT.